One sample yielded the 23 T cell receptor beta chains listed below, sequenced in a study of blood T cell repertoires in COVID-19. Libraries were prepared by immunoSEQ multiplex PCR; TCRdb keeps only in-frame clonotypes and omits some of them. There are about 130,000 clones in the sample; approximately 90% occur only once, and around 2.1% lies in the top ten. The sequenced material came from peripheral blood. These receptors were obtained from a man between 65 and 80 years old with active COVID-19.

This sequence joins TRBV10-2 and TRBJ2-1; 11 nucleotides align to TRBD2. The length of the CDR3 is 14 residues. V was clipped by 7 bases and J by 10 bases; unmatched bases: 9. Germline V gene lookup returns CDR1 WSHSY and CDR2 SAAADI. CDR3 bases: TGCGCCAGCATGGGGCTAGCGGGAGGATCCGAGCAGTTCTTC. Amino acids: CASMGLAGGSEQFF.

The chain employs TRBV14 and TRBJ2-5; 7 bases fit TRBD2. The CDR3 length is 16 residues. The ends lost 4 bases at V and 3 bases at J; junction bases unmatched: 11. From germline, CDR1 is SGHDN and CDR2 FVKESK. The CDR3 sequence is CASSPSWGSGKETQYF. DNA for the CDR3: TGTGCCAGCAGCCCATCTTGGGGGAGCGGGAAAGAGACCCAGTACTTC.

V and J are TRBV12-5 and TRBJ2-1; TRBD2 matches 8 bases. The CDR3 runs 17 residues. J lost 4 bases, V lost 0 bases, and 8 bases had no gene match. Germline-derived CDR1 and CDR2 are LGHNT and FRNRAP. This CDR3 is CASGLVRSGSGYNEQFF. CDR3 DNA sequence: TGTGCTAGTGGTTTGGTACGGAGCGGGAGTGGGTACAATGAGCAGTTCTTC.

This clone has only one observation. The chain carries TRBV3-1 (or the pseudogene TRBV3-2) and TRBJ1-2, with 12 nucleotides matching TRBD1. The V gene's germline CDR1 is LGHDT and CDR2 YNNKEL (reference sequence). After removal of 2 bases from V and 8 bases from J, the junction contained 3 bases not matched to a gene. The CDR3 spans 14 residues. The CDR3 protein is CASSQRDRGQGYTF. The DNA of the CDR3 is TGTGCCAGCAGCCAACGGGACAGGGGGCAAGGCTACACCTTC.

The chain links TRBV11-2 to TRBJ2-1, with TRBD1 identical over 7 bases. The CDR3 has 17 residues. Germline CDR1 reads SGHAT; CDR2 reads FQNNGV. After removal of 6 bases from V and 7 bases from J, the junction contained 18 bases not matched to a gene. This chain's CDR3 is CASRQNTLGGLGNEQFF. The CDR3, as DNA: TGTGCCAGCAGACAGAATACTCTAGGGGGCTTAGGGAATGAGCAGTTCTTC.

The chain is built from TRBV6-5 and TRBJ2-7, with 8 nucleotides matching TRBD1. This CDR3 has 15 residues. The V gene's germline CDR1 is MNHEY and CDR2 SVGAGI. J gave up 6 bases and V 0 bases, and 7 bases lay outside the gene matches. Here the CDR3 DNA reads TGTGCCAGCAGTTACTCGGGGCAGGGGGCAGGCGAGCAGTACTTC. Amino acids: CASSYSGQGAGEQYF.

The rearrangement joins TRBV7-9 to TRBJ2-7; TRBD2 aligns across 10 bases. There are 14 residues in the CDR3. V shed 6 bases, J shed 0 bases, and the junction held 2 bases outside the gene matches. The V gene's germline CDR1 is SEHNR and CDR2 FQNEAQ (reference sequence). CDR3 loop: CASRSSGSSYEQYF. The DNA of the CDR3 is TGTGCCAGCAGGTCTAGCGGGAGCTCCTACGAGCAGTACTTC. Full variable domain (remainder filled in from reference TRBV7-9 and TRBJ2-7): DTGVSQNPRHKITKRGQNVTFRCDPISEHNRLYWYRQTLGQGPEFLTYFQNEAQLEKSRLLSDRFSAERPKGSFSTLEIQRTEQGDSAMYLCASRSSGSSYEQYFGPGTRLTVT.

The chain combines TRBV2 with TRBJ1-1, with D unclear. The CDR3 is made up of 14 amino acids. Germline CDR1 reads SNHLY; CDR2 reads FYNNEI. Between the trimmed V and J ends, which lost 2 bases and 0 bases, there was a span of 7 bases. This chain's CDR3 is CASSEKRLNTEAFF. The CDR3 coding sequence is TGTGCCAGCAGTGAAAAGCGGTTGAACACTGAAGCTTTCTTT.

The chain carries TRBV28 and TRBJ1-2; TRBD1 agrees at 7 bases. Germline V gene sequence: CDR1 MDHEN, CDR2 SYDVKM. The junction had 5 bases not matched to a gene; V was cut back by 5 bases and J by 5 bases. CDR3 length: 13 residues. CDR3 in DNA: TGTGCCAGCAGTCAGACAGGGTCGTATGGCTACACCTTC. Protein: CASSQTGSYGYTF.

In its sample, this clone was seen once. The V call is TRBV29-1, the J call TRBJ2-1, with a weak D call TRBD2 (6 bases). CDR1 and CDR2 from the germline V gene are SQVTM and ANQGSEA. This CDR3 comprises 16 residues. V was trimmed by 5 bases and J by 0 bases, leaving 17 bases between them. The CDR3, as DNA: TGCAGCGTTTCACTTGGGGTGGGGGGCTCCTACAATGAGCAGTTCTTC. This encodes CSVSLGVGGSYNEQFF.

This sequence joins TRBV10-3 and TRBJ2-5, with D uncertain. The CDR3 runs 12 residues. CDR1 ENHRY and CDR2 SYGVKD come from the germline V gene. Trimming cost V 5 bases and J 4 bases, with 8 bases left between them. Here the CDR3 DNA reads TGTGCCATCAGTTCGTCGGGAGAGACCCAGTACTTC. The encoded protein is CAISSSGETQYF.

The genes are TRBV4-1 and TRBJ2-7; 7 bases align to TRBD2. The CDR3 consists of 16 residues. After removal of 2 bases from V and 5 bases from J, the junction contained 12 bases not matched to a gene. The germline gives CDR1 MGHRA, CDR2 YSYEKL. CDR3 nucleotide sequence: TGCGCCAGCAGCCAAAGTGGGATAGCGGGCAGCCACGAGCAGTACTTC. This codes for CASSQSGIAGSHEQYF.

The rearrangement uses TRBV28 and TRBJ1-1; 7 bases agree with TRBD1. The CDR3 runs to 14 residues. The trim removed 6 bases at V and 7 bases at J, leaving 11 bases unmatched. Germline CDR1 reads MDHEN; CDR2 reads SYDVKM. The CDR3 DNA is TGTGCCAGCAGCCGAGGGGGCCTGGGTTTTGAAGCTTTCTTT. Protein product: CASSRGGLGFEAFF.

In DNA, the CDR3 is TGTGCCAGTAGTATTTGGGCTAGCGGGAACGCAGATACGCAGTATTTT. It is translated as CASSIWASGNADTQYF. The J gene is TRBJ2-3, the V gene TRBV19; 9 bases map to TRBD2. V dropped 3 bases and J dropped 4; count of bases not matched to a gene: 8. The CDR3 runs to 16 residues. Per germline, CDR1 LNHDA and CDR2 SQIVND (reference sequence).

This clone appeared once. V and J are TRBV9 and TRBJ2-2; D is possibly TRBD2 (6 bases). CDR3 length: 12 residues. V shed 7 bases and J shed 3 bases, with 7 bases lying between them. Germline loops: CDR1 SGDLS, CDR2 YYNGEE. Here the CDR3 reads CASRGYTGELFF. In DNA form, the CDR3 reads TGTGCCAGCCGGGGGTACACCGGGGAGCTGTTTTTT.

The rearrangement uses TRBV30 and TRBJ1-4, with a possible D match to TRBD1 (5 bases). The CDR3 spans 15 residues. V gave up 0 bases and J gave up 3 bases, with 11 bases separating them. Per the germline V gene, CDR1 is GTSNPN and CDR2 is SVGIG (reference sequence). The CDR3 bases are TGTGCCTGGAGTGTAGGGGTCGGGCCTAATGAAAAACTGTTTTTT. It yields the protein CAWSVGVGPNEKLFF.

This clone was seen more than once but under ten times. J is TRBJ1-2 and V is TRBV9, with D tentatively TRBD1 (6 bases). CDR1 is SGDLS, CDR2 YYNGEE, per germline. V lost 0 bases and J lost 4, with 19 bases in between. The CDR3 is made up of 17 amino acids. The CDR3 region is CASSVASGERGSYGYTF. The DNA for the CDR3 is TGTGCCAGCAGCGTAGCATCAGGGGAAAGGGGTAGCTATGGCTACACCTTC.

This chain joins TRBV18 and TRBJ2-1, with D maybe TRBD1 (6 bases). Germline CDR1 is KGHSH and CDR2 is LQKENI. This CDR3 comprises 13 residues. Trimming left V 3 bases short and J 5 bases short, with 8 bases between. DNA for the CDR3: TGTGCCAGCTCACCGGGACAAAACAATGAGCAGTTCTTC. This codes for CASSPGQNNEQFF.

This clone came up a few times. This chain uses TRBV7-9 with TRBJ1-3, with TRBD1 as a possible D gene (6 bases). Germline lookup yields CDR1 SEHNR and CDR2 FQNEAQ (reference sequence). This CDR3 has 17 amino acids. The ends were cut back, 5 bases at V and 0 bases at J, with 17 bases in the middle. CDR3 residues: CASSPLLPGDSGNTIYF. The CDR3 nucleotides read TGTGCCAGCAGCCCTTTGCTCCCAGGGGACTCTGGAAACACCATATATTTT.

The chain recombines TRBV7-2 with TRBJ2-1, with TRBD2 matching 8 bases. CDR1 is SGHTA, CDR2 FQGNSA, per germline. V shed 6 bases, J shed 10 bases, and the junction held 8 bases outside the gene matches. This CDR3 contains 13 residues. The DNA for the CDR3 is TGTGCCAGCAGTTCGGGACTAGTAGTCGAGCAGTTCTTC. Amino acids: CASSSGLVVEQFF. Full variable domain (remainder filled in from reference TRBV7-2 and TRBJ2-1): GAGVSQSPSNKVTEKGKDVELRCDPISGHTALYWYRQSLGQGLEFLIYFQGNSAPDKSGLPSDRFSAERTGGSVSTLTIQRTQQEDSAVYLCASSSGLVVEQFFGPGTRLTVL.

The chain links TRBV6-6 to TRBJ2-7, with 7 bases fitting TRBD2. V dropped 8 bases and J dropped 7; count of bases not matched to a gene: 8. This CDR3 contains 12 residues. CDR1 MNHNY and CDR2 SVGAGI come from the germline V gene (reference sequence). In nucleotides, the CDR3 is TGTGCCAGCGGGGCGGGAGCGGCAGAGCAGTACTTC. The encoded protein is CASGAGAAEQYF.

In DNA, the CDR3 is TGTGCCAGCAGCTCCTCCGCTGGACTAGCGGGAGACGAGCAGTACTTC. It encodes CASSSSAGLAGDEQYF. The chain combines TRBV11-1 with TRBJ2-7, with TRBD2 matching over 13 bases. The CDR3 contains 16 residues. Germline V gives CDR1 SGHAT, CDR2 FQDESV (reference sequence). The J segment lost 5 bases and the V segment lost 4 bases, leaving 8 bases of the junction unmatched.

A few counts support this clone. The chain recombines TRBV11-2 with TRBJ2-7, with 16 bases identical to TRBD2. From germline, CDR1 is SGHAT and CDR2 FQNNGV. The length of the CDR3 is 19 residues. V gave up 5 bases and J gave up 0 bases; unmatched junction bases: 10. CDR3 DNA sequence: TGTGCCAGCAGCCCAACACAGGGACTAGCGGGAGGGAGCTCCTACGAGCAGTACTTC. This translates into CASSPTQGLAGGSSYEQYF.